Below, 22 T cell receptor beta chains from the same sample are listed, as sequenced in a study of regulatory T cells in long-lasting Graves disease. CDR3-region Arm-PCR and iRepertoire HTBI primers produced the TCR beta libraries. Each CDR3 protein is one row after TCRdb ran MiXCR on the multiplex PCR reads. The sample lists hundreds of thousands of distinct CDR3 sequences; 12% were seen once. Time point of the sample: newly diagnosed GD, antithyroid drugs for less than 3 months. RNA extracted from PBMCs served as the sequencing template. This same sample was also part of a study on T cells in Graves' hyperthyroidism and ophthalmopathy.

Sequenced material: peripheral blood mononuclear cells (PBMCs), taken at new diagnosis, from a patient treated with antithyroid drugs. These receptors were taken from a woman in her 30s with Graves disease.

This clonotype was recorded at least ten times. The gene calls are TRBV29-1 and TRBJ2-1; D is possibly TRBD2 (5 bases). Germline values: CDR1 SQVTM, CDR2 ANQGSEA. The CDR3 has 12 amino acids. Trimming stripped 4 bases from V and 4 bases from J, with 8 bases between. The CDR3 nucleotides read TGCAGCGTTGCCGGGGTTTACAATGAGCAGTTCTTC. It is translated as CSVAGVYNEQFF.

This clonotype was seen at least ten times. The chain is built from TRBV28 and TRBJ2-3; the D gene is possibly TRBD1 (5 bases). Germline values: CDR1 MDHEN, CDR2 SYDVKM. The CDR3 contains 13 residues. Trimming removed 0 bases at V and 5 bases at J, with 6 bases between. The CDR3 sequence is CASSLWGRDTQYF. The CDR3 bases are TGTGCCAGCAGTTTATGGGGGCGAGATACGCAGTATTTT.

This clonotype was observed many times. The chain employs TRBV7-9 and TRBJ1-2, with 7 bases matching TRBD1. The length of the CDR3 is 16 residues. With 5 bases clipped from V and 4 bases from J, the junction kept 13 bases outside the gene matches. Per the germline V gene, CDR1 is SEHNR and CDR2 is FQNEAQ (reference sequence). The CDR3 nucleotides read TGTGCCAGCAGCACCTCCGGGACAGACTTCTTCTATGGCTACACCTTC. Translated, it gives CASSTSGTDFFYGYTF. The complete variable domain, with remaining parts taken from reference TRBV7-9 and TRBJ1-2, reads DTGVSQNPRHKITKRGQNVTFRCDPISEHNRLYWYRQTLGQGPEFLTYFQNEAQLEKSRLLSDRFSAERPKGSFSTLEIQRTEQGDSAMYLCASSTSGTDFFYGYTFGSGTRLTVV.

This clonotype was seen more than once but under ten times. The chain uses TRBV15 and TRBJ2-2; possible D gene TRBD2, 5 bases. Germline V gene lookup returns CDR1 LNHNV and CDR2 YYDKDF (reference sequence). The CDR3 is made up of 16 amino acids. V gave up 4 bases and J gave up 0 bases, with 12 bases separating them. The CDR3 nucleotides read TGTGCCACCAGCAAAGAGGGAAGATCGAACACCGGGGAGCTGTTTTTT. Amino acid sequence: CATSKEGRSNTGELFF.

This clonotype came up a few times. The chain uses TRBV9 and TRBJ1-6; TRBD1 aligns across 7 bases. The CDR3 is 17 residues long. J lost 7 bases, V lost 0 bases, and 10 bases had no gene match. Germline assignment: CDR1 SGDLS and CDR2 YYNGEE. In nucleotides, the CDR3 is TGTGCCAGCAGCGTAGGCATGGACAGGTTATGGAATTCACCCCTCCACTTT. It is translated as CASSVGMDRLWNSPLHF.

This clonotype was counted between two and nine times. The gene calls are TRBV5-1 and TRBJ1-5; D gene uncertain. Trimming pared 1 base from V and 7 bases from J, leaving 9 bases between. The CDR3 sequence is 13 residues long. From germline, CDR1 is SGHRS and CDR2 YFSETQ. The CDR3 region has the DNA TGCGCCAGCAGCTTGTTGGGGAGGCAGCCCCAGCATTTT. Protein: CASSLLGRQPQHF.

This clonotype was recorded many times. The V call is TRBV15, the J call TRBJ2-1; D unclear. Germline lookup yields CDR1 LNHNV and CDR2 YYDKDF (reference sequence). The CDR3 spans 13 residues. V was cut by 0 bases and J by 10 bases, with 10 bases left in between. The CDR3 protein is CATSRDRILEQFF. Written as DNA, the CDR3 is TGTGCCACCAGCAGAGATCGGATACTAGAGCAGTTCTTC.

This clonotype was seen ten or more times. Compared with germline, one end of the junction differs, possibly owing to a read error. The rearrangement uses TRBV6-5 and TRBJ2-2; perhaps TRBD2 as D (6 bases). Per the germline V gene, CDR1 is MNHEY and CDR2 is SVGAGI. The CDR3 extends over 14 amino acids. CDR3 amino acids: CASSLQRWGGKLFF. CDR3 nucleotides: TGTGCCAGCAGTTTACAGCGGTGGGGCGGGAAGCTGTTTTTT.

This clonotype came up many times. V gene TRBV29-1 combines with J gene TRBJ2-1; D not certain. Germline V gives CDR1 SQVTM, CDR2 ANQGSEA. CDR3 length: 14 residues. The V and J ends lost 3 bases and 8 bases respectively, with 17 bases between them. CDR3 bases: TGCAGCGTTGACCAAGGGCGGACCGTCGATGAGCAGTTCTTC. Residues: CSVDQGRTVDEQFF.

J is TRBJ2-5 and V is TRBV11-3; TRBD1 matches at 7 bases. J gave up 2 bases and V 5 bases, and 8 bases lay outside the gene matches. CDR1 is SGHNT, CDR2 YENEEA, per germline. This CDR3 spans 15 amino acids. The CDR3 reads CASSPSWDRQETQYF. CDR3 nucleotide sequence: TGTGCCAGCAGCCCTAGCTGGGACAGACAAGAGACCCAGTACTTC. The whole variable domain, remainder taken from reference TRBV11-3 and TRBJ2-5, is EAGVVQSPRYKIIEKKQPVAFWCNPISGHNTLYWYLQNLGQGPELLIRYENEEAVDDSQLPKDRFSAERLKGVDSTLKIQPAELGDSAVYLCASSPSWDRQETQYFGPGTRLLVL.

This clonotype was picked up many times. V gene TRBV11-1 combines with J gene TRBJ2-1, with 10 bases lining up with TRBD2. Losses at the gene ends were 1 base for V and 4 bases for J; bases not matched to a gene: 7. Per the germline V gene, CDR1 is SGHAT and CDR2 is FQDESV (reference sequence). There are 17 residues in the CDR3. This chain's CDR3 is CASSLGPGTSAYNEQFF. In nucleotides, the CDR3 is TGTGCCAGCAGCTTAGGGCCGGGGACTAGCGCATACAATGAGCAGTTCTTC.

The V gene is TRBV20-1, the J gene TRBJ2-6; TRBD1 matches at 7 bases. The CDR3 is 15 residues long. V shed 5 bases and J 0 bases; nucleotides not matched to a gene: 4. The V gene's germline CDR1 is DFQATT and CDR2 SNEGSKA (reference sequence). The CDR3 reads CSALNRGSGANVLTF. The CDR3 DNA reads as TGCAGTGCTTTAAACAGGGGCTCTGGGGCCAACGTCCTGACTTTC.

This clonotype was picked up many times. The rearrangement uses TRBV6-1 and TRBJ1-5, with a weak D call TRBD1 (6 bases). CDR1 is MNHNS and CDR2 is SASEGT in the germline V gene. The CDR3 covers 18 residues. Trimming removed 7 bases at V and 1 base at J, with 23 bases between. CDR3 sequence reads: CASMDSVTDRRSNQPQHF. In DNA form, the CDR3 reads TGTGCCAGCATGGATTCTGTTACGGACAGACGGAGCAATCAGCCCCAGCATTTT.

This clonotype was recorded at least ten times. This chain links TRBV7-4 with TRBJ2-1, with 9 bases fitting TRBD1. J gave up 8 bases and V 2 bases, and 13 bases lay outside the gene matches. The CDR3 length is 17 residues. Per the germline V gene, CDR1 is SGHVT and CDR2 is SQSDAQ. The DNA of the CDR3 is TGTGCCAGCAGCTTATTGCGGCAGACAGGGGGGCGCCATGAGCAGTTCTTC. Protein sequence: CASSLLRQTGGRHEQFF.

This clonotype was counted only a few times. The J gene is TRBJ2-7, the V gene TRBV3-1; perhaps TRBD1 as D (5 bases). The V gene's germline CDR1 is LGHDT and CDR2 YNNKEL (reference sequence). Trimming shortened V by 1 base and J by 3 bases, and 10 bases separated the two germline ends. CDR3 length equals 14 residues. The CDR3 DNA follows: TGTGCCAGCAGCCAAGCCGCAGGGAACTACGAGCAGTACTTC. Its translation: CASSQAAGNYEQYF.

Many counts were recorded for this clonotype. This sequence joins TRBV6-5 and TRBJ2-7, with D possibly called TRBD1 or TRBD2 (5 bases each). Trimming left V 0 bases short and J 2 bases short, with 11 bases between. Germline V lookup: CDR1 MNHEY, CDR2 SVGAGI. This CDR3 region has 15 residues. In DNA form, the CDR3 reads TGTGCCAGCAGTTACTCTCCAGGGAGTACCTACGAGCAGTACTTC. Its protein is CASSYSPGSTYEQYF.

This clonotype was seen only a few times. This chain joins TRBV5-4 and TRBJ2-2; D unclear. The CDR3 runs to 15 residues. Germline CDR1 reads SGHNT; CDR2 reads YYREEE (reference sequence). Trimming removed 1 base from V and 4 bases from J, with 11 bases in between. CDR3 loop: CASSLRQDATGELFF. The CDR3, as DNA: TGTGCCAGCAGCTTGCGGCAGGACGCCACCGGGGAGCTGTTTTTT.

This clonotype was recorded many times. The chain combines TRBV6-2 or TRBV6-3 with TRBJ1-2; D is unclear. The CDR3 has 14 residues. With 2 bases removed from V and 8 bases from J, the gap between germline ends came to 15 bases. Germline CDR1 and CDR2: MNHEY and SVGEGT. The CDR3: CASSYRLELEGYTF. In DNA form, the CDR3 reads TGTGCCAGCAGTTACAGATTGGAATTGGAAGGCTACACCTTC.

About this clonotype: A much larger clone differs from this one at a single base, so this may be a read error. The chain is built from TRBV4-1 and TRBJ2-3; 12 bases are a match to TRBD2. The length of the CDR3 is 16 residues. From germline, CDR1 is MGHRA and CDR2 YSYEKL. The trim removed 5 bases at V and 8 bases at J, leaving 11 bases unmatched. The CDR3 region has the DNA TGCGCCAGCAGCGAAGTCCCCACTAGCGGGAGGACTACGCAGTATTTT. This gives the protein CASSEVPTSGRTTQYF.

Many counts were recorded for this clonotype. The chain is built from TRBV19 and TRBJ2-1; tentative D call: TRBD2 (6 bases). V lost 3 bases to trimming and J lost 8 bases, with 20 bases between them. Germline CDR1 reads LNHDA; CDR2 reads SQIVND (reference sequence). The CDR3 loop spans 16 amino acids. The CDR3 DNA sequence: TGTGCCAGTAGTATCGTAGTGTGGTCTAGCGCACATGAGCAGTTCTTC. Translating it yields CASSIVVWSSAHEQFF.

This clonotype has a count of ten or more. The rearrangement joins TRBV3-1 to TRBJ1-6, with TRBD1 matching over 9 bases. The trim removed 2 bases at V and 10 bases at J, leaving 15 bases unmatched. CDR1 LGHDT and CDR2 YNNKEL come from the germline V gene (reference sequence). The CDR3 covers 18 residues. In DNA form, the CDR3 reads TGTGCCAGCAGCCAAATGCTGCCCGGACAGGGGTATGGCTCACCCCTCCACTTT. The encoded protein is CASSQMLPGQGYGSPLHF.

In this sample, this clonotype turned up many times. The CDR3 is CASSPPFTEAFF. DNA for the CDR3: TGTGCCAGCTCACCACCCTTTACTGAAGCTTTCTTT. The V call is TRBV18, the J call TRBJ1-1; D not resolved. Trimming took off 0 bases at V and 5 bases at J, with 4 bases between the two ends. The CDR3 is 12 residues long. In germline, CDR1 is KGHSH, CDR2 LQKENI.